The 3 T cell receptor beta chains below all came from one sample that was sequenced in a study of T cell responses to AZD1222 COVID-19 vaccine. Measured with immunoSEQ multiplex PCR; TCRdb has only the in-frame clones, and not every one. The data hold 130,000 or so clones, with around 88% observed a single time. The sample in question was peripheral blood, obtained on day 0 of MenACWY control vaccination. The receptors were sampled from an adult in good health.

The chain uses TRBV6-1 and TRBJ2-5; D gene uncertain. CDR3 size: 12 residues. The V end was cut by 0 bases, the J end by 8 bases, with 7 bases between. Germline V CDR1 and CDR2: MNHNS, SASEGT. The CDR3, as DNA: TGTGCCAGCAGTGAAGCACTCGTAACCCAGTACTTC. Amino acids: CASSEALVTQYF.

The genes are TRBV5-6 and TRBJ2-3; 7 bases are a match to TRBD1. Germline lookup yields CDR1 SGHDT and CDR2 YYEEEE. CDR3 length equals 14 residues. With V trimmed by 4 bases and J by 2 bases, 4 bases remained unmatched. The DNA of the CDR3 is TGTGCCAGCAGCCTACAGGGGTACACAGATACGCAGTATTTT. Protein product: CASSLQGYTDTQYF.

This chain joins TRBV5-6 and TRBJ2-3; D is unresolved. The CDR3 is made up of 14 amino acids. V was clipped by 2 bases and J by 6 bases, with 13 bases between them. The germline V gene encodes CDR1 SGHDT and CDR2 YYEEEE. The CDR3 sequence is CASSFPHLGDTQYF. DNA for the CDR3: TGTGCCAGCAGCTTCCCCCACTTGGGGGATACGCAGTATTTT.